This T cell receptor beta chain originates from a study of cytomegalovirus exposure and HLA in healthy donors. Overall study: Out of about 190 million T cells, an earlier analysis found more than 95 million unique TCR beta sequences in total. Whole-study results and caveats: Association of a missense DCLRE1C variant with TCR beta V- and J-gene trimming was reported in a later analysis.

V was trimmed by 1 base and J by 9 bases, leaving 12 bases between them. Germline-derived CDR1 and CDR2 are SQVTM and ANQGSEA. The CDR3 covers 12 residues. Vbeta (60) and Jbeta (13) primers were used in the PCR. Assay: immunoSEQ multiplex PCR; the TCRdb copy retains only in-frame clones and omits some. This listing includes about 55,000 clones. As for this clone: Its antigen is unidentified.

The sequencing input was PBMCs. The receptor comes from a man in his fifties or sixties in good health and CMV-seropositive. This sequence joins TRBV29-1 and TRBJ1-2; D unresolved. This CDR3 reads CSVEGRLNRYTF. The CDR3 nucleotides are TGCAGCGTTGAAGGCCGGTTGAATCGCTACACCTTC.